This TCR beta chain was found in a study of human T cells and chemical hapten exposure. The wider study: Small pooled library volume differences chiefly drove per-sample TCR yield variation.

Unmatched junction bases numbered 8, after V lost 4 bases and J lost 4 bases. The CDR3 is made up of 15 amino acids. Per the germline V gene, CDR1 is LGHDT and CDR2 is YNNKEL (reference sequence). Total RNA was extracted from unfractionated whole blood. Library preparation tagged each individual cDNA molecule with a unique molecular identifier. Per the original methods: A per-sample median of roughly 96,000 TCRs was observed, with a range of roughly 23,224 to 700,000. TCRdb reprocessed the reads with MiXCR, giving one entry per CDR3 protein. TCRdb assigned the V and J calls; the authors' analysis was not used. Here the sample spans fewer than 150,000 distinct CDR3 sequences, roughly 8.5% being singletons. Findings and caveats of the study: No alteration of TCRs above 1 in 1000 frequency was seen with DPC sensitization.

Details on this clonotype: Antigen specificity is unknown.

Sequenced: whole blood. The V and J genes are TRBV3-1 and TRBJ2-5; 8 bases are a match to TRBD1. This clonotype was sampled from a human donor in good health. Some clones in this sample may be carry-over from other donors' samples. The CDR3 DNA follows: TGTGCCAGCAGCCCTACGGCAGGGGGCGGAGAGACCCAGTACTTC. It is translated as CASSPTAGGGETQYF.